This T cell receptor beta chain was identified in a study of cytomegalovirus exposure and HLA in healthy donors. Study conclusions and caveats: Later, an analysis found that common viral pathogens appeared to be linked with several of the most significant clusters.

Notes on this clone: Its antigen is unidentified.

The PCR was carried out with 60 Vbeta primers and 13 Jbeta primers. Data came from immunoSEQ multiplex PCR; TCRdb stores just in-frame clones and leaves some out. Of 50,000 or so clones detected, 65% to 80% appear once; the ten largest clones hold 2.5%. Sequenced: PBMCs. The clonotype comes from a female donor in good health and CMV-seronegative.

DNA for the CDR3: TGTGCCAGCAGCCCTACGTTAGCGGTGAACACCGGGGAGCTGTTTTTT. This gives the protein CASSPTLAVNTGELFF. The chain combines TRBV7-6 with TRBJ2-2; D possibly corresponds to TRBD2 (6 bases). V shed 5 bases and J shed 1 base, with 14 bases lying between them. There are 16 residues in the CDR3. Per germline, CDR1 SGHVS and CDR2 FNYEAQ.